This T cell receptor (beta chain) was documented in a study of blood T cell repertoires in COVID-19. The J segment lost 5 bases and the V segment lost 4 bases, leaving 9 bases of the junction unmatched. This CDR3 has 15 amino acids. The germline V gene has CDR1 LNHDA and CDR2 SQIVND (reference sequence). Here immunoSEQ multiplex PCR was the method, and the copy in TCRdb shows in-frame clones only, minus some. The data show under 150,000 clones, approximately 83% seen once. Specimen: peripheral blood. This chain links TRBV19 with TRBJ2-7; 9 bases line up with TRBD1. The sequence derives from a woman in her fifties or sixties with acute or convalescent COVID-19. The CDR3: CASSRFGTGKDEQYF. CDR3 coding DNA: TGTGCCAGTAGTAGGTTCGGGACAGGGAAAGACGAGCAGTACTTC.